Listed here are 17 T cell receptor beta chains from one sample, sequenced in a study of identifying expanded T cells in peripheral blood. Here immunoSEQ multiplex PCR was the method, and the copy in TCRdb shows in-frame clones only, minus some. Of under 150,000 clones listed, roughly 80% are singletons. The sequenced sample was blood. The receptors were gathered from a person aged 18 to 75 in good health.

This chain links TRBV27 with TRBJ1-2; D not resolved. The CDR3 covers 13 residues. Germline-derived CDR1 and CDR2 are MNHEY and SMNVEV (reference sequence). Trimming cost V 5 bases and J 7 bases, with 14 bases left between them. The CDR3 DNA reads TGTGCCAGCAGTCACGACCGCCGCCTTGGCTACACCTTC. It encodes CASSHDRRLGYTF.

This chain joins TRBV5-1 and TRBJ1-2; the match to TRBD1 covers 8 bases. Germline V gives CDR1 SGHRS, CDR2 YFSETQ. The CDR3 spans 17 residues. Unmatched junction bases numbered 13, after V lost 0 bases and J lost 6 bases. The CDR3 DNA follows: TGCGCCAGCAGCTTGGATGAGCTGGGGACAGGCGTTGATGGCTACACCTTC. As protein: CASSLDELGTGVDGYTF.

The CDR3 loop is CASNIPGETGAFF. CDR3 coding DNA: TGTGCCAGCAACATACCCGGCGAGACAGGGGCTTTCTTT. The gene calls are TRBV2 and TRBJ1-1; TRBD1 aligns across 7 bases. The CDR3 extends over 13 amino acids. Losses at the gene ends were 7 bases for V and 11 bases for J; bases not matched to a gene: 13. The germline gives CDR1 SNHLY, CDR2 FYNNEI.

This clone appeared once. The chain uses TRBV6-5 and TRBJ2-7; D is perhaps TRBD1 (5 bases). The germline V gene has CDR1 MNHEY and CDR2 SVGAGI. Trimming stripped 10 bases from V and 2 bases from J, with 15 bases between. This CDR3 is 13 amino acids long. The CDR3 protein is CATTRDGAYEQYF. The CDR3 DNA follows: TGTGCCACCACCAGGGATGGAGCCTACGAGCAGTACTTC.

The chain employs TRBV11-2 and TRBJ2-1; no definite D call. The CDR3 covers 12 residues. The germline gives CDR1 SGHAT, CDR2 FQNNGV. Between the trimmed V and J ends, which lost 3 bases and 4 bases, there was a span of 4 bases. DNA for the CDR3: TGTGCCAGCAGCTTCGTGTACAATGAGCAGTTCTTC. It specifies CASSFVYNEQFF.

Worth noting for this clone: The same CDR3 is also encoded by other DNA sequences in this sample. The V and J genes are TRBV5-1 and TRBJ1-3; no clear D. Per germline, CDR1 SGHRS and CDR2 YFSETQ. The CDR3 is 13 amino acids. Trimming shortened V by 2 bases and J by 4 bases, and 7 bases separated the two germline ends. The chain's CDR3 is CASSLSSGNTIYF. CDR3 DNA: TGCGCCAGCAGCTTAAGTTCCGGAAACACCATATATTTT.

This sequence joins TRBV6-5 and TRBJ2-5; D tentatively fits TRBD1 or TRBD2 (5 bases each). V shed 6 bases and J shed 5 bases, with 19 bases lying between them. CDR1 is MNHEY and CDR2 is SVGAGI in the germline V gene. This CDR3 has 15 residues. CDR3 loop: CASSSDLASGETQYF. The DNA for the CDR3 is TGTGCCAGCAGCTCCGACCTAGCCTCAGGGGAGACCCAGTACTTC.

This clone was detected only a few times. Other DNA sequences from this sample encode an identical CDR3 as well. The J gene is TRBJ1-3, the V gene TRBV6-5; D call uncertain. V lost 2 bases and J 1 base, leaving 6 bases between the germline ends. This CDR3 is built from 14 residues. Germline lookup yields CDR1 MNHEY and CDR2 SVGAGI. CDR3 residues: CASSYGGSGNTIYF. DNA of the CDR3: TGTGCCAGCAGTTACGGAGGGTCTGGAAACACCATATATTTT.

The CDR3 is CASSEGRGGNSNQPQHF. Here the CDR3 DNA reads TGTGCCAGCAGTGAAGGGAGGGGAGGAAACTCTAATCAGCCCCAGCATTTT. The V gene is TRBV6-1, the J gene TRBJ1-5; a weak D match, TRBD1 (5 bases). Per the germline V gene, CDR1 is MNHNS and CDR2 is SASEGT. V dropped 1 base and J dropped 4 bases, with 17 bases sitting between them. The CDR3 has 17 amino acids.

The genes are TRBV4-1 and TRBJ2-7; 11 bases agree with TRBD1. Germline V gives CDR1 MGHRA, CDR2 YSYEKL. The CDR3 has 15 residues. The ends lost 3 bases at V and 2 bases at J; junction bases unmatched: 3. CDR3 coding DNA: TGCGCCAGCAGCCAGGGACAGGGGGTTACCTACGAGCAGTACTTC. Protein: CASSQGQGVTYEQYF.

The V call is TRBV5-8, the J call TRBJ2-1; possible D gene TRBD1, 5 bases. Germline assignment: CDR1 SGHTS and CDR2 YDEGEE. The CDR3 totals 15 residues. V was clipped by 2 bases and J by 5 bases, with 14 bases between them. The CDR3 sequence: CASSLDSGYNNEQFF. CDR3 sequence (DNA): TGTGCCAGCAGCTTAGATTCAGGGTATAACAATGAGCAGTTCTTC.

J is TRBJ1-2 and V is TRBV6-6, with D perhaps TRBD1 (6 bases). CDR1 is MNHNY, CDR2 SVGAGI, per germline (reference sequence). This CDR3 region has 15 residues. The V gene lost 7 bases and the J gene lost 8 bases, with 23 bases spanning the gap. CDR3: CASTDPGTKREGYTF. The CDR3 DNA sequence: TGTGCCAGCACTGACCCCGGGACAAAACGGGAAGGCTACACCTTC.

The CDR3 nucleotides read TGTGCCATCAGTGTCAGGGGGTCTGATACGCAGTATTTT. Its protein product is CAISVRGSDTQYF. The chain couples TRBV10-3 to TRBJ2-3, with 7 bases that match TRBD1. The CDR3 contains 13 residues. Per the germline V gene, CDR1 is ENHRY and CDR2 is SYGVKD. Unmatched junction bases numbered 4, after V lost 4 bases and J lost 6 bases.

CDR3 sequence (DNA): TGTGCCAGTAGCCGACAGGGCTACAGCTCTTGGTATGGCTACACCTTC. This codes for CASSRQGYSSWYGYTF. The chain employs TRBV19 and TRBJ1-2; 7 positions match TRBD1. Germline values: CDR1 LNHDA, CDR2 SQIVND (reference sequence). The CDR3 runs to 16 residues. Unmatched junction bases numbered 15, after V lost 6 bases and J lost 5 bases.

This sequence joins TRBV19 and TRBJ2-7; D is possibly TRBD2 (6 bases). Germline assignment: CDR1 LNHDA and CDR2 SQIVND (reference sequence). The length of the CDR3 is 15 residues. The ends were cut back, 4 bases at V and 3 bases at J, with 16 bases in the middle. The CDR3 region is CASSRGGNANYEQYF. The CDR3 region has the DNA TGTGCCAGTAGTAGGGGAGGTAATGCCAACTACGAGCAGTACTTC.

This rearrangement joins TRBV2 to TRBJ1-1; D is undetermined. V lost 3 bases and J lost 1, with 15 bases in between. Germline V gene lookup returns CDR1 SNHLY and CDR2 FYNNEI. This CDR3 is built from 16 residues. The CDR3 region is CASSERWGWGNTEAFF. In nucleotides, the CDR3 is TGTGCCAGCAGTGAGAGGTGGGGTTGGGGGAACACTGAAGCTTTCTTT.

The V call is TRBV5-1, the J call TRBJ2-6; D is undetermined. V was cut by 3 bases and J by 0 bases, with 19 bases left in between. The CDR3 totals 19 residues. The germline V gene has CDR1 SGHRS and CDR2 YFSETQ. CDR3 protein: CASSSPLGTASSGANVLTF. Here the CDR3 DNA reads TGCGCCAGCAGCTCCCCCCTGGGAACCGCCAGCTCTGGGGCCAACGTCCTGACTTTC.